This passage covers 30 T cell receptor beta chains from one sample sequenced in a study of cytomegalovirus exposure and HLA in healthy donors. With 60 Vbeta and 13 Jbeta primers, the PCR was carried out. Here immunoSEQ multiplex PCR was the method, and the copy in TCRdb shows in-frame clones only, minus some. The data show roughly 100,000 clones, about 70% seen once. The sequencing input was PBMCs. These receptors were taken from a boy younger than 18 in good health and CMV-seronegative.

The CDR3 bases are TGTGCCAGCAGTGAAACCCAGGGCTCCACCCTTGAAGCTTTCTTT. Its translation: CASSETQGSTLEAFF. V usage is TRBV25-1 and J usage is TRBJ1-1; weak D call: TRBD1 (5 bases). V was cut by 2 bases and J by 7 bases, with 17 bases left in between. The CDR3 contains 15 residues. Germline V gene sequence: CDR1 MGHDK, CDR2 SYGVNS.

V gene TRBV5-1 combines with J gene TRBJ2-3; the match to TRBD2 covers 9 bases. The germline CDR1 and CDR2 sequences are SGHRS and YFSETQ. The CDR3 loop spans 16 amino acids. Losses at the gene ends were 5 bases for V and 4 bases for J; bases not matched to a gene: 11. The CDR3: CASRPGSGRISDTQYF. The DNA of the CDR3 is TGCGCCAGCAGGCCCGGAAGCGGGAGGATCTCAGATACGCAGTATTTT.

The chain combines TRBV25-1 with TRBJ2-2; 7 bases agree with TRBD1. The V segment lost 7 bases and the J segment 0 bases; nucleotides outside the gene matches: 2. The CDR3 length is 14 residues. Germline assignment: CDR1 MGHDK and CDR2 SYGVNS. Here the CDR3 reads CASKDRTNTGELFF. Here the CDR3 DNA reads TGTGCCAGCAAGGACAGGACGAACACCGGGGAGCTGTTTTTT.

This clone was counted a single time. The rearrangement links TRBV5-6 to TRBJ2-6; tentative D call: TRBD1 (6 bases). The V end was cut by 4 bases, the J end by 0 bases, with 14 bases between. The germline V gene encodes CDR1 SGHDT and CDR2 YYEEEE. CDR3 length: 17 amino acids. Here the CDR3 DNA reads TGTGCCAGCAGCCGGCCGACAGGCCCCTCTGGGGCCAACGTCCTGACTTTC. This sequence encodes CASSRPTGPSGANVLTF.

The V and J genes are TRBV6-5 and TRBJ1-2, with TRBD1 identical over 7 bases. The CDR3 loop spans 14 amino acids. V lost 8 bases and J lost 4; bases outside the gene matches: 10. The V gene's germline CDR1 is MNHEY and CDR2 SVGAGI. Written as DNA, the CDR3 is TGTGCCAGCGGGTATGCGACAGGGCGCTATGGCTACACCTTC. It translates to CASGYATGRYGYTF.

This clone was seen a few times. The gene calls are TRBV19 and TRBJ2-7, with 8 bases lining up with TRBD1. The CDR3 loop spans 13 amino acids. V lost 1 base, J lost 7 bases, and 3 bases stayed unmatched. Germline assignment: CDR1 LNHDA and CDR2 SQIVND (reference sequence). The CDR3 protein is CASSIVQGGEQYF. The CDR3 DNA is TGTGCCAGTAGTATAGTACAGGGGGGAGAGCAGTACTTC.

Here the CDR3 DNA reads TGTGCCAGCAGTGGAAAGGGGGCAACTAATGAAAAACTGTTTTTT. Translating gives CASSGKGATNEKLFF. V is TRBV2 and J is TRBJ1-4, with D possibly matching TRBD1 (6 bases). The V gene's germline CDR1 is SNHLY and CDR2 FYNNEI. V gave up 4 bases and J gave up 0 bases, with 9 bases separating them. This CDR3 has 15 residues.

This chain links TRBV11-2 with TRBJ2-4; D gene uncertain. This CDR3 region has 14 residues. V lost 4 bases, J lost 3 bases, and 10 bases lay in between. Germline values: CDR1 SGHAT, CDR2 FQNNGV. Here the CDR3 DNA reads TGTGCCAGCAGCTCTTACCTAGGCAAAAACATTCAGTACTTC. Protein product: CASSSYLGKNIQYF.

CDR3 nucleotide sequence: TGTGCCAGCGCCAATAGCGGATCCTACGAGCAGTACTTC. Translation gives CASANSGSYEQYF. V and J are TRBV7-2 and TRBJ2-7; D is perhaps TRBD2 (6 bases). Trimming removed 8 bases from V and 1 base from J, with 12 bases in between. CDR1 is SGHTA, CDR2 FQGNSA, per germline. The CDR3 length is 13 residues. The full variable domain, in which reference TRBV7-2 and TRBJ2-7 provide the parts outside the CDR3, is GAGVSQSPSNKVTEKGKDVELRCDPISGHTALYWYRQSLGQGLEFLIYFQGNSAPDKSGLPSDRFSAERTGGSVSTLTIQRTQQEDSAVYLCASANSGSYEQYFGPGTRLTVT.

The chain recombines TRBV13 with TRBJ2-7; TRBD1 matches 10 bases. CDR1 is PRHDT, CDR2 FYEKMQ, per germline (reference sequence). V shed 5 bases and J 6 bases; nucleotides not matched to a gene: 7. This CDR3 spans 14 amino acids. CDR3 sequence: CASSKGQGWREQYF. The CDR3 DNA is TGTGCCAGCAGCAAGGGACAGGGGTGGCGCGAGCAGTACTTC.

In this sample, this clone turned up a few times. The V call is TRBV4-3, the J call TRBJ1-2; 9 bases line up with TRBD1. Germline V gene sequence: CDR1 LGHNA, CDR2 YSLEER. The V gene end was trimmed by 1 base and the J gene end by 3 bases; junction bases not matched to a gene: 3. The CDR3 sequence is 15 residues long. The CDR3 region is CASSQVRTGDYGYTF. CDR3 nucleotide sequence: TGCGCCAGCAGCCAAGTTCGGACAGGGGACTATGGCTACACCTTC.

The V call is TRBV10-3, the J call TRBJ1-2; D is unclear. The CDR3 is made up of 13 amino acids. Germline assignment: CDR1 ENHRY and CDR2 SYGVKD. V lost 5 bases to trimming and J lost 4 bases, with 11 bases between them. The CDR3 nucleotides read TGTGCCATCAGTCCGAGCAGGCCCTATGGCTACACCTTC. Encoded protein: CAISPSRPYGYTF.

This clone came up a few times. The chain has TRBV7-2 and TRBJ2-2; D perhaps matches TRBD1 (6 bases). This CDR3 contains 15 residues. Looked up from germline, CDR1 is SGHTA and CDR2 is FQGNSA. With 3 bases removed from V and 7 bases from J, the gap between germline ends came to 15 bases. The CDR3 bases are TGTGCCAGCAGCTTCCGACAGGCCTTGAGCGGGGAGCTGTTTTTT. Protein sequence: CASSFRQALSGELFF.

This clone has just a few counts. V gene TRBV7-8 combines with J gene TRBJ2-7; 10 bases are shared with TRBD1. CDR3 length: 17 amino acids. Trimming cost V 7 bases and J 2 bases; bases outside gene matches: 14. The germline V gene encodes CDR1 SGHVS and CDR2 FQNEAQ. The CDR3 bases are TGTGCCAGCAACCACTACCGGGACAGGGGAACCACCTACGAGCAGTACTTC. Translated, it gives CASNHYRDRGTTYEQYF.

V gene TRBV10-2 combines with J gene TRBJ2-7; 10 nucleotides align to TRBD2. The V gene end was trimmed by 2 bases and the J gene end by 3 bases; junction bases not matched to a gene: 4. CDR3 length: 15 residues. From germline, CDR1 is WSHSY and CDR2 SAAADI. The CDR3 bases are TGCGCCAGCAGTGAGGCTAGCGGGAGTATCTACGAGCAGTACTTC. Translated: CASSEASGSIYEQYF.

The chain combines TRBV5-4 with TRBJ1-1; no reliable D call. CDR1 and CDR2 from the germline V gene are SGHNT and YYREEE (reference sequence). The CDR3 is 15 amino acids. V lost 4 bases and J 4 bases, leaving 17 bases between the germline ends. CDR3 amino acids: CASSLAVGRGTEAFF. The CDR3 DNA is TGTGCCAGCAGCCTGGCGGTCGGCCGGGGCACTGAAGCTTTCTTT.

CDR3 region: CASSSGQGETQYF. The CDR3 nucleotides are TGCGCCAGCAGCTCGGGACAGGGAGAGACCCAGTACTTC. The chain combines TRBV5-1 with TRBJ2-5, with 9 nucleotides matching TRBD1. Germline assignment: CDR1 SGHRS and CDR2 YFSETQ. The CDR3 spans 13 residues. V was pared by 3 bases and J by 4 bases, with 1 base of the junction left unmatched.

This clone was seen only once. The CDR3 nucleotides are TGCGCCAGCAGCCAAGCCCGGGGGGAGAATGAGCAGTTCTTC. Translated: CASSQARGENEQFF. The V gene is TRBV4-3, the J gene TRBJ2-1, with 7 bases identical to TRBD2. The germline gives CDR1 LGHNA, CDR2 YSLEER. The CDR3 runs 14 residues. The V gene end was trimmed by 1 base and the J gene end by 7 bases; junction bases not matched to a gene: 4.

The V and J genes are TRBV10-2 and TRBJ2-7, with unresolved D. Germline-derived CDR1 and CDR2 are WSHSY and SAAADI. Trimming cost V 2 bases and J 6 bases, with 11 bases left between them. This CDR3 is 13 amino acids long. DNA for the CDR3: TGCGCCAGCAGTGAGAAGACACCCCGCGAGCAGTACTTC. The encoded protein is CASSEKTPREQYF.

The CDR3 DNA sequence: TGTGCCAGCAGCTTGCTCGGGGGGCGAACCTACAATGAGCAGTTCTTC. This translates into CASSLLGGRTYNEQFF. This rearrangement joins TRBV5-5 to TRBJ2-1; D is perhaps TRBD2 (7 bases). This CDR3 is 16 amino acids long. The V end lost 1 base, the J end lost 2 bases, and 13 bases lay between the germline ends. CDR1 is SGHKS and CDR2 is YYEKEE in the germline V gene (reference sequence). Filled out from reference TRBV5-5 and TRBJ2-1, the complete variable domain reads DAGVTQSPTHLIKTRGQQVTLRCSPISGHKSVSWYQQVLGQGPQFIFQYYEKEERGRGNFPDRFSARQFPNYSSELNVNALLLGDSALYLCASSLLGGRTYNEQFFGPGTRLTVL.

This clone was picked up a small number of times. The rearrangement uses TRBV25-1 and TRBJ1-3; possible D gene TRBD1, 6 bases. The V end was cut by 3 bases, the J end by 2 bases, with 11 bases between. The CDR3 loop spans 15 amino acids. The V gene's germline CDR1 is MGHDK and CDR2 SYGVNS. CDR3 sequence: CASSDPHRAGNTIYF. The CDR3 DNA reads as TGTGCCAGCAGTGATCCCCACAGGGCTGGAAACACCATATATTTT.

The chain employs TRBV7-2 and TRBJ2-3, with D unclear. The V and J ends lost 0 bases and 1 base respectively, with 17 bases between them. The CDR3 loop spans 18 amino acids. The germline V gene encodes CDR1 SGHTA and CDR2 FQGNSA. CDR3 amino acids: CASSLAGRRGAGTDTQYF. For the CDR3, the DNA is TGTGCCAGCAGCTTAGCCGGCCGTCGCGGCGCCGGCACAGATACGCAGTATTTT.

The chain is built from TRBV9 and TRBJ1-2; possible D gene TRBD1, 5 bases. The ends were cut back, 3 bases at V and 7 bases at J, with 13 bases in the middle. Germline CDR1 and CDR2: SGDLS and YYNGEE. The CDR3 consists of 13 residues. Written as DNA, the CDR3 is TGTGCCAGCAGCGCCCGATCGCAGGGTGGCTACACCTTC. Translated: CASSARSQGGYTF.

The rearrangement uses TRBV19 and TRBJ1-6; D is perhaps TRBD1 (6 bases). CDR3 length: 13 residues. Germline V gene lookup returns CDR1 LNHDA and CDR2 SQIVND (reference sequence). The V end lost 5 bases, the J end lost 11 bases, and 13 bases lay between the germline ends. CDR3 DNA: TGTGCCAGTAGTGCACGGGACACTCCACCCCTCCACTTT. It is translated as CASSARDTPPLHF. Drawing the rest from reference TRBV19 and TRBJ1-6, the complete variable domain is DGGITQSPKYLFRKEGQNVTLSCEQNLNHDAMYWYRQDPGQGLRLIYYSQIVNDFQKGDIAEGYSVSREKKESFPLTVTSAQKNPTAFYLCASSARDTPPLHFGNGTRLTVT.

This clone was found once. V gene TRBV18 combines with J gene TRBJ1-1, with D possibly matching TRBD1 (5 bases). This CDR3 has 15 residues. Deletions cut 6 bases from V and 4 bases from J, with 18 bases between. CDR1 is KGHSH and CDR2 is LQKENI in the germline V gene. The CDR3 loop reads CASSPNLGTSTEAFF. CDR3 in DNA: TGTGCCAGCTCCCCCAACCTGGGGACTTCCACTGAAGCTTTCTTT.

The CDR3: CAWSGGNLYEQYF. CDR3 in DNA: TGTGCCTGGAGCGGCGGAAACCTTTACGAGCAGTACTTC. The chain employs TRBV30 and TRBJ2-7; no definite D call. The CDR3 spans 13 residues. The germline gives CDR1 GTSNPN, CDR2 SVGIG (reference sequence). Trimming took off 3 bases at V and 4 bases at J, with 13 bases between the two ends.

This clone was counted once. The chain employs TRBV30 and TRBJ1-1; 8 positions agree with TRBD1. The V gene end was trimmed by 1 base and the J gene end by 7 bases; junction bases not matched to a gene: 2. Germline CDR1 and CDR2: GTSNPN and SVGIG (reference sequence). The CDR3 contains 12 residues. The CDR3 DNA is TGTGCCTGGAGTGGACAGGGGAATGAAGCTTTCTTT. This codes for CAWSGQGNEAFF.

This clone has just a few counts. The chain is built from TRBV5-1 and TRBJ1-3; D is unresolved. Trimming took off 2 bases at V and 0 bases at J, with 3 bases between the two ends. Germline CDR1 reads SGHRS; CDR2 reads YFSETQ. CDR3 size: 13 residues. CDR3 sequence (DNA): TGCGCCAGCAGCTTATACTCTGGAAACACCATATATTTT. Its protein is CASSLYSGNTIYF.

The chain recombines TRBV9 with TRBJ1-2, with D unresolved. Germline-derived CDR1 and CDR2 are SGDLS and YYNGEE. V lost 0 bases to trimming and J lost 4 bases, with 10 bases between them. This CDR3 contains 14 residues. The chain's CDR3 is CASSVAGRSYGYTF. As DNA, the CDR3 is TGTGCCAGCAGCGTAGCAGGCAGATCCTATGGCTACACCTTC. Supplemented by reference TRBV9 and TRBJ1-2, the full variable domain reads DSGVTQTPKHLITATGQRVTLRCSPRSGDLSVYWYQQSLDQGLQFLIQYYNGEERAKGNILERFSAQQFPDLHSELNLSSLELGDSALYFCASSVAGRSYGYTFGSGTRLTVV.

The genes are TRBV6-4 and TRBJ2-3, with 8 bases identical to TRBD2. Germline V gives CDR1 MRHNA, CDR2 SNTAGT. CDR3 length: 15 residues. V was pared by 2 bases and J by 6 bases, with 7 bases of the junction left unmatched. This chain's CDR3 is CASSDKGLGADTQYF. The CDR3 region has the DNA TGTGCCAGCAGTGACAAGGGACTAGGGGCGGATACGCAGTATTTT.